Sequencing of this TCR beta chain was carried out in a study of beta chain features in type 1 diabetes. Broader study findings: For cells with high TCR expression, cDNA sequencing could yield over-representation.

The table lists this clone with a few counts. Antigen unknown. Every isolated RNA sample was fully reverse transcribed, so sequencing captured expressed TCRB transcripts. Repertoires were generated with immunoSEQ multiplex PCR, while TCRdb's copy carries only in-frame clones and drops some. The sample consists of 300,000 to 400,000 clones, around 13% of them appearing once. The germline V gene encodes CDR1 MNHNS and CDR2 SASEGT. There are 19 residues in the CDR3. V was clipped by 1 base and J by 0 bases, with 18 bases between them. Sample: naive CD4+ T cells from blood. This chain joins TRBV6-1 and TRBJ1-4; D is unclear. This TCR came from a man between 18 and 29 years old in good health. The CDR3 sequence is CASSEEPGSPPATNEKLFF. DNA for the CDR3: TGTGCCAGCAGTGAAGAGCCGGGATCCCCGCCGGCAACTAATGAAAAACTGTTTTTT.